The 20 T cell receptor beta chains below come from one sample, sequenced in a study of cytomegalovirus exposure and HLA in healthy donors. It was with 60 Vbeta and 13 Jbeta primers that the PCR ran. Clones were read by immunoSEQ multiplex PCR, and TCRdb kept only the in-frame ones, dropping some. The table shows around 160,000 clones, with 68% occurring only once. The sample taken for sequencing was PBMCs. The source is a woman aged 40 to 55 in good health and CMV-seropositive.

The chain joins TRBV19 to TRBJ2-4, with a weak D call TRBD2 (5 bases). Trimming removed 7 bases at V and 3 bases at J, with 22 bases between. Germline V CDR1 and CDR2: LNHDA, SQIVND (reference sequence). The CDR3 has 17 amino acids. The CDR3 DNA is TGTGCCAGTAACGATAGGGAGCCGTCGTATGGCAAAAACATTCAGTACTTC. Translation: CASNDREPSYGKNIQYF. Variable domain in full (rest from reference TRBV19 and TRBJ2-4): DGGITQSPKYLFRKEGQNVTLSCEQNLNHDAMYWYRQDPGQGLRLIYYSQIVNDFQKGDIAEGYSVSREKKESFPLTVTSAQKNPTAFYLCASNDREPSYGKNIQYFGAGTRLSVL.

This clone was seen a single time. J is TRBJ2-7 and V is TRBV5-1, with 9 bases fitting TRBD1. CDR3 length: 15 residues. V was pared by 4 bases and J by 4 bases, with 9 bases of the junction left unmatched. From germline, CDR1 is SGHRS and CDR2 YFSETQ. This CDR3 reads CASSVWPGQGYEQYF. The DNA of the CDR3 is TGCGCCAGCAGCGTGTGGCCGGGACAGGGATACGAGCAGTACTTC.

This clone has only a few counts. This rearrangement joins TRBV27 to TRBJ2-1; 8 bases align to TRBD2. J lost 12 bases, V lost 5 bases, and 12 bases had no gene match. This CDR3 contains 14 residues. Germline CDR1 MNHEY, CDR2 SMNVEV (reference sequence). CDR3 loop: CASSPRRGGRGQFF. Written as DNA, the CDR3 is TGTGCCAGCAGTCCCAGACGGGGGGGCCGCGGGCAGTTCTTC.

The rearrangement uses TRBV2 and TRBJ1-2; TRBD1 agrees at 8 bases. Trimming took 4 bases from V and 1 from J; bases not matched to a gene: 2. CDR3 length: 14 residues. Germline V gives CDR1 SNHLY, CDR2 FYNNEI. CDR3 protein: CASSVDRGNYGYTF. The DNA for the CDR3 is TGTGCCAGCAGTGTTGACAGGGGTAACTATGGCTACACCTTC.

The chain joins TRBV2 to TRBJ2-3; D remains ambiguous. Germline lookup yields CDR1 SNHLY and CDR2 FYNNEI. The CDR3 is 13 amino acids. Trimming removed 6 bases at V and 6 bases at J, with 13 bases between. The CDR3 region has the DNA TGTGCCAGCAGCTACAACAACGGGGATACGCAGTATTTT. This sequence encodes CASSYNNGDTQYF.

This clone was seen only a few times. This sequence joins TRBV6-1 and TRBJ2-5; a weak D match, TRBD2 (7 bases). The CDR3 has 15 residues. Germline V gene lookup returns CDR1 MNHNS and CDR2 SASEGT. V was cut by 2 bases and J by 5 bases, with 15 bases left in between. This CDR3 is CASSELGGGRETQYF. In nucleotides, the CDR3 is TGTGCCAGCAGTGAATTAGGGGGGGGCCGGGAGACCCAGTACTTC.

The rearrangement joins TRBV6-6 to TRBJ2-3; a possible D gene is TRBD2 (6 bases). Trimming removed 2 bases at V and 6 bases at J, with 15 bases between. Looked up from germline, CDR1 is MNHNY and CDR2 is SVGAGI (reference sequence). The CDR3 has 15 residues. The CDR3, as DNA: TGTGCCAGCAGTTACGATACGTTCCGGGGGGATACGCAGTATTTT. This codes for CASSYDTFRGDTQYF.

The V gene is TRBV5-6, the J gene TRBJ1-6; 8 bases fit TRBD1. CDR1 SGHDT and CDR2 YYEEEE come from the germline V gene. V trimming: 4 bases; J trimming: 7 bases; junction bases outside the gene matches: 7. This CDR3 contains 15 residues. CDR3 coding DNA: TGTGCCAGCAGCGGACCGGGGACAGGAAATTCACCCCTCCACTTT. Translation gives CASSGPGTGNSPLHF.

V is TRBV27 and J is TRBJ1-1, with TRBD1 as a possible D gene (6 bases). Germline V gene data show CDR1 as MNHEY and CDR2 as SMNVEV (reference sequence). This CDR3 is built from 15 residues. V gave up 5 bases and J gave up 11 bases, with 24 bases separating them. The CDR3 region has the DNA TGTGCCAGCAGTGCAATAGGGGGTGGGTCTTTTAGGGCTTTCTTT. It codes for CASSAIGGGSFRAFF.

The chain joins TRBV19 to TRBJ2-1; the match to TRBD2 covers 15 bases. Germline V CDR1 and CDR2: LNHDA, SQIVND (reference sequence). V shed 2 bases and J 8 bases; nucleotides not matched to a gene: 4. CDR3 size: 16 residues. CDR3 amino acids: CASSIMGTSGGYEQFF. DNA for the CDR3: TGTGCCAGTAGTATAATGGGGACTAGCGGGGGGTATGAGCAGTTCTTC.

V is TRBV7-3 and J is TRBJ2-7; D is possibly TRBD2 (5 bases). The germline V gene has CDR1 SGHTA and CDR2 FQGTGA. The length of the CDR3 is 13 residues. The V end lost 6 bases, the J end lost 5 bases, and 14 bases lay between the germline ends. DNA of the CDR3: TGTGCCAGCAGTCCTGCCCCCGGGGACGAGCAGTACTTC. Encoded protein: CASSPAPGDEQYF.

V is TRBV10-3 and J is TRBJ1-2; D not resolved. With 11 bases removed from V and 0 bases from J, the gap between germline ends came to 16 bases. Germline V lookup: CDR1 ENHRY, CDR2 SYGVKD. The CDR3 sequence is 14 residues long. CDR3 coding DNA: TGTGCCGCTACGGCGGGCCCAACTAACTATGGCTACACCTTC. It specifies CAATAGPTNYGYTF.

This chain links TRBV11-2 with TRBJ2-3, with 11 bases fitting TRBD2. The CDR3 spans 16 residues. V shed 5 bases and J 4 bases; nucleotides not matched to a gene: 8. Germline CDR1 reads SGHAT; CDR2 reads FQNNGV. The DNA for the CDR3 is TGTGCCAGCAGCGCCTTAGCGGGAGGGGGCGCAGATACGCAGTATTTT. Protein: CASSALAGGGADTQYF.

The chain carries TRBV18 and TRBJ1-1; D perhaps matches TRBD1 (5 bases). Germline V lookup: CDR1 KGHSH, CDR2 LQKENI. This CDR3 has 14 amino acids. V lost 3 bases and J 0 bases, leaving 8 bases between the germline ends. The CDR3 sequence: CASSPGLLNTEAFF. Written as DNA, the CDR3 is TGTGCCAGCTCACCGGGACTCCTGAACACTGAAGCTTTCTTT. Supplemented by reference TRBV18 and TRBJ1-1, the full variable domain reads NAGVMQNPRHLVRRRGQEARLRCSPMKGHSHVYWYRQLPEEGLKFMVYLQKENIIDESGMPKERFSAEFPKEGPSILRIQQVVRGDSAAYFCASSPGLLNTEAFFGQGTRLTVV.

The chain combines TRBV7-2 with TRBJ2-3, with 8 bases matching TRBD2. V lost 3 bases to trimming and J lost 0 bases; unmatched junction nucleotides: 11. The germline V gene encodes CDR1 SGHTA and CDR2 FQGNSA. CDR3 length: 18 amino acids. CDR3 protein: CASSFRPGGGASTDTQYF. The CDR3 DNA reads as TGTGCCAGCAGCTTTAGACCCGGGGGGGGTGCTAGCACAGATACGCAGTATTTT. Full variable domain (rest looked up from reference TRBV7-2 and TRBJ2-3): GAGVSQSPSNKVTEKGKDVELRCDPISGHTALYWYRQSLGQGLEFLIYFQGNSAPDKSGLPSDRFSAERTGGSVSTLTIQRTQQEDSAVYLCASSFRPGGGASTDTQYFGPGTRLTVL.

V and J are TRBV5-6 and TRBJ2-5; D possibly corresponds to TRBD1 (6 bases). V lost 4 bases and J 4 bases, leaving 8 bases between the germline ends. The CDR3 runs 12 residues. Germline V gene lookup returns CDR1 SGHDT and CDR2 YYEEEE. As DNA, the CDR3 is TGTGCCAGCAGCGAAGGGGGAGAGACCCAGTACTTC. Translating it yields CASSEGGETQYF.

The chain employs TRBV7-2 and TRBJ2-7; maybe TRBD2 (5 bases). V lost 7 bases to trimming and J lost 3 bases, with 16 bases between them. The CDR3 spans 14 residues. CDR1 and CDR2 from the germline V gene are SGHTA and FQGNSA. The CDR3 DNA reads as TGTGCCAGCAACCCCCCCGGGAATTTCTACGAGCAGTACTTC. Translated, it gives CASNPPGNFYEQYF.

This chain links TRBV27 with TRBJ1-2, with 9 bases aligning to TRBD1. J gave up 8 bases and V 0 bases, and 7 bases lay outside the gene matches. Germline CDR1 and CDR2: MNHEY and SMNVEV (reference sequence). The CDR3 runs 15 residues. The CDR3 bases are TGTGCCAGCAGTTTATCAGAGGGACAGGGAGGAGGCTACACCTTC. This sequence encodes CASSLSEGQGGGYTF.

This chain uses TRBV6-5 with TRBJ2-2, with 9 bases fitting TRBD2. This CDR3 has 15 residues. Trimming took 5 bases from V and 5 from J; bases not matched to a gene: 6. Germline loops: CDR1 MNHEY, CDR2 SVGAGI. CDR3 region: CASSGSGGPTGELFF. Here the CDR3 DNA reads TGTGCCAGCAGTGGGAGCGGGGGGCCTACCGGGGAGCTGTTTTTT.

V and J are TRBV18 and TRBJ1-1; D may be TRBD1 (6 bases). V dropped 6 bases and J dropped 1 base, with 18 bases sitting between them. The CDR3 extends over 16 amino acids. Germline CDR1 is KGHSH and CDR2 is LQKENI. The DNA for the CDR3 is TGTGCCAGCTCGCCATTCTCGATGGGGGCGAACACTGAAGCTTTCTTT. Translated, it gives CASSPFSMGANTEAFF. Complete variable domain (other parts from reference TRBV18 and TRBJ1-1): NAGVMQNPRHLVRRRGQEARLRCSPMKGHSHVYWYRQLPEEGLKFMVYLQKENIIDESGMPKERFSAEFPKEGPSILRIQQVVRGDSAAYFCASSPFSMGANTEAFFGQGTRLTVV.